This TCR beta chain was identified during a study of CD8 T cells in ankylosing spondylitis. V was clipped by 7 bases and J by 0 bases, with 10 bases between them. The CDR3 length is 14 residues. As the method for making TCR beta libraries, quantitative 5'-RACE with molecular barcodes was used. TCRdb used MiXCR to reprocess the 5' RACE reads, holding one entry per CDR3 protein. This table holds 200,000 to 250,000 distinct CDR3 sequences, roughly 26% found once. The chain combines TRBV12-3 or TRBV12-4 with TRBJ1-5; D is unresolved. This TCR was sampled from a male donor with ankylosing spondylitis or in good health (not recorded which). Sequences were obtained from blood, either unsorted or a sorted T cell fraction (not recorded which). The CDR3 bases are TGTGCCAGCAATACTGGCATTAGCAATCAGCCCCAGCATTTT. It codes for CASNTGISNQPQHF.